This T cell receptor beta chain was identified during a study of T cells in Graves' hyperthyroidism and ophthalmopathy (dated by TCRdb to the late 2010s). Broadly, across the study: Peripheral blood was sampled at the time of initial diagnosis, prior to any treatment. In addition, the study compared T-cell repertoires in thyroid tissue and in blood from five or six Graves' hyperthyroidism patients. The approximately 90 discovery patients were randomly split 7:3 into training and test sets. To identify distinguishing TCR V-J signatures, a discovery cohort of about 100 patients was used, comprising 43 with Graves' ophthalmopathy and approximately 57 with stable Graves' hyperthyroidism. Once sampling was done, hyperthyroidism patients were given methimazole at a starting dose of 30 mg daily, whereas ophthalmopathy patients were given high-dose intravenous methylprednisolone. Prospective prediction of ophthalmopathy was tested in an independent validation cohort consisting of fewer than 20 hyperthyroidism patients and approximately 16 patients who later progressed to ophthalmopathy. The paper reports TCR Vbeta CDR3 sequencing of some 140 peripheral blood samples: 40 or so ophthalmopathy, fewer than 85 hyperthyroidism and around 17 progressor patients. Results the study describes overall, beyond this receptor: Blood samples also contained most of the expanded thyroid clonotypes (frequency above 0.001), which suggests that blood repertoires may reflect thyroid immune responses. A model built on a 13 V-J signature distinguished ophthalmopathy from stable hyperthyroidism, reaching about 88% sensitivity and about 81% specificity in cross-validation and 80%/75% in testing. Sample size was not statistically predetermined, and investigators were not blinded to group allocation. In validation, progression to ophthalmopathy was predicted by the model with roughly 71% sensitivity and roughly 76% specificity, a median of approximately 6.5 months before onset.

At least ten counts were recorded for this clonotype. Its antigen specificity is not known. It has no much larger one-base neighbor in the sample; base qualities were not kept. Hyperthyroidism patients were newly diagnosed, with disease duration under 2 months, and aged 18 to 65 years. Exclusion was applied to patients with uncontrolled infections, other autoimmune diseases, pregnancy or lactation. Diagnoses relied on clinical symptoms, serum thyroxine and TRAb, thyroid ultrasound and orbital computed tomography. Blood from progressor patients was collected at the time of first diagnosis with hyperthyroidism, before any ophthalmopathy symptoms had appeared. PBMCs were separated from about 10 ml of fresh peripheral blood using Ficoll-Paque density gradient centrifugation. Progressor patients were initially diagnosed with Graves' hyperthyroidism and developed ophthalmopathy during follow-up. Trizol reagent was used to extract total RNA, and RNA quality was then checked on an Agilent 2100 Bioanalyzer.

The TCR beta CDR3 regions were amplified from RNA transcripts. The TCR CDR3 was subjected to a first round of RT-PCR using the HTBI primer set and the Qiagen OneStep RT-PCR kit. Libraries were constructed in a second round of multiplex PCR, after which size selection and purification were performed. Libraries were sequenced paired-end with 100 bp reads on an Illumina HiSeq2000. As for how the authors treated the data: SOAPnuke was used to process the raw data, removing reads that contained adapters or uncalled bases, had a mean Phred below 15, or lacked an exact match to the constant primer or identifier. High-quality paired reads were merged using COPE v1.2.5, and each unique nucleotide sequence was defined as a clonotype. MiTCR v1.1 was used to align clonotypes to the IMGT TRBV, TRBD and TRBJ reference segments. Analysis was restricted to V-J combinations with a frequency above 0.0001, which covered just over 98% of repertoires. The TCS score was defined as the ratio of F50 (clonal expansion) to E x V (chaos), calculated using BLOSUM62-based TCRdist between CDR3 peptides within each V-J. Welch's t-statistics and random forest reduced some 510 V-J features to about 13, which were used in a naive Bayes classifier (R e1071). TCRdb reprocessed the public reads (quality trimming at Q25 with fastp, clone calling with MiXCR) and kept in-frame beta chains. Entries are consolidated by CDR3 protein sequence, retaining the most common genes and DNA. The V and J calls and clone size are TCRdb's, not the authors'. The sample table lists some 380,000 distinct CDR3 sequences, approximately 13% of them with a count of one. Under 25% of the sample lies in the top ten.

The trim is 4 bases for V and 5 bases for J, with a gap of 10 bases between the germline ends. CDR1 and CDR2 (MNHNS, SASEGT) derive from the germline V gene. From the cysteine up to the phenylalanine, the CDR3 has a length of 13 residues. Only the CDR3 DNA is retained, 39 bases long and in frame from the first base. Sequencing was performed on blood. The TCR comes from a man aged 30 to 39 with Graves' hyperthyroidism that later progressed to Graves' ophthalmopathy. Rearrangement joined TRBV6-1 to TRBJ2-3, and perhaps TRBD2 as D gene, on 6 matching bases. CDR3 protein: CASSVTRGDTQYF. The sequenced DNA: TGTGCCAGCAGTGTCACGCGGGGAGATACGCAGTATTTT.